This TCR beta chain is drawn from a study of shared clonotypes between healthy human individuals. The table lists this clone with many counts. Its antigen remains unknown. CD4+ cells underwent separation, giving CD45RA+ naive and CD45RA-negative memory subsets. CDR1 is MNHNS, CDR2 SASEGT, per germline. V dropped 4 bases and J dropped 4 bases, with 13 bases sitting between them. This CDR3 spans 14 amino acids. Whole-study results and caveats: Clonotypes that were shared across a handful of donors made up roughly 5.2% of naive CD4 clonotypes. Generally, naive subsets (rather than memory subsets) showed larger estimated richness.

Sequenced by immunoSEQ multiplex PCR; TCRdb stores in-frame clones only, minus some. This table has more than 900,000 clones, 78% appearing once. This sequence was found in a man younger than 30 in good health. Some clones in this sample may be carry-over from other donors' samples. The sample consisted of memory CD4+ T cells from PBMCs. Stated subset: CD45RA-negative fraction. The V call is TRBV6-1, the J call TRBJ1-1; TRBD1 is a possible D gene (5 bases). The CDR3: CASSAWGVGTEAFF. The CDR3 DNA sequence: TGTGCCAGCAGTGCGTGGGGGGTTGGCACTGAAGCTTTCTTT.